The rows below give T cell receptor beta chains drawn from one sample of a study of T-cell reconstitution after alpha-beta-depleted transplantation in children. TCRdb called the PCR reads again in MiXCR, with one record for every CDR3 protein. In the table there are about 830,000 distinct CDR3 sequences, around 15% of which are singletons. The sample here was PBMCs, mostly from graft donor cells, taken 360 days after TCRalphabeta/CD19-depleted stem cell transplant. The source is a male patient younger than 18 who had a stem cell transplant for acute lymphoblastic leukemia, so the T cells may come from the graft donor. Each CDR3 is given with its conserved first and last residue. D genes are given only for firm matches. Only part of the rows carry a size: once, few, many, or a class if the clone is expanded.

J: TRBJ2-7; V: TRBV5-1; D: TRBD1; size: -; DNA: TGCGCCAGCAGCTTCGGACAGGGAGACTACGAGCAGTACTTC; CDR3: CASSFGQGDYEQYF
J: TRBJ2-7; V: TRBV4-2; D: -; size: -; DNA: TGTGCCAGCAGCCTTCATACCAGTACCTACGAGCAGTACTTC; CDR3: CASSLHTSTYEQYF
J: TRBJ2-3; V: TRBV27; D: -; size: -; DNA: TGTGCCAGCGGGACTTATCACACAGATACGCAGTATTTT; CDR3: CASGTYHTDTQYF
J: TRBJ2-1; V: TRBV12-3/TRBV12-4; D: -; size: -; DNA: TGTGCCAGCAGTTTAGCGCTTGGTCAGGCCGAGGGAGTGAATGAGCAGTTCTTC; CDR3: CASSLALGQAEGVNEQFF
J: TRBJ2-7; V: TRBV6-1; D: -; size: many; DNA: TGTGCCAGCATGGGGACGGAGCCGCCTAAGACCTACGAGCAGTACTTC; CDR3: CASMGTEPPKTYEQYF
J: TRBJ1-1; V: TRBV5-1; D: TRBD1; size: -; DNA: TGCGCCAGCAGCGGAGGACAGGGACCTGAAGCTTTCTTT; CDR3: CASSGGQGPEAFF
J: TRBJ2-1; V: TRBV12-3/TRBV12-4; D: -; size: -; DNA: TGTGCCAGCAGTTTTGTTAGTTCTTCTGATGAGCAGTTCTTC; CDR3: CASSFVSSSDEQFF
J: TRBJ2-7; V: TRBV20-1; D: -; size: few; DNA: TGCAGTGCTAGAGGGACCGGGCCAAGAGAGGAACTTACTCCCTACGAGCAGTACTTC; CDR3: CSARGTGPREELTPYEQYF
J: TRBJ2-7; V: TRBV4-1; D: TRBD1; size: few; DNA: TGCGCCAGCAGCCAAATCCCGGGACAGGCAAGCTACGGTGAGCAGTACTTC; CDR3: CASSQIPGQASYGEQYF
J: TRBJ2-7; V: TRBV5-1; D: -; size: few; DNA: TGCGCCAGCAGCCCGCTATCGGGCGCCTTCTACGAGCAGTACTTC; CDR3: CASSPLSGAFYEQYF
J: TRBJ2-1; V: TRBV7-9; D: -; size: few; DNA: TGTGCCAGCAGCGGGAGGACGGACCCGAATGAGCAGTTCTTC; CDR3: CASSGRTDPNEQFF
J: TRBJ1-1; V: TRBV5-1; D: -; size: -; DNA: TGCGCCAGCAGCTACCCGCTGGGCACTGAAGCTTTCTTT; CDR3: CASSYPLGTEAFF
J: TRBJ2-1; V: TRBV29-1; D: -; size: many; DNA: TGCAGCGTTGCTGGACTAAGCGTCGACAATGAGCAGTTCTTC; CDR3: CSVAGLSVDNEQFF
J: TRBJ2-1; V: TRBV10-3; D: -; size: -; DNA: TGTGCCATCAGCGCGGTGGGAAGGTACAATGAGCAGTTCTTC; CDR3: CAISAVGRYNEQFF
J: TRBJ2-1; V: TRBV29-1; D: TRBD2; size: many; DNA: TGCAGCGTTGCGGGACTAGCGGAAATCCCGAGAGGCAATGAGCAGTTCTTC; CDR3: CSVAGLAEIPRGNEQFF
J: TRBJ2-1; V: TRBV12-3/TRBV12-4; D: -; size: -; DNA: TGTGCCAGCAGTTTTTTAAACCCATACAATGAGCAGTTCTTC; CDR3: CASSFLNPYNEQFF
J: TRBJ2-7; V: TRBV6-2/TRBV6-3; D: -; size: -; DNA: TGTGCCAGCAGGGGCAGGGAGGCCTACGAGCAGTACTTC; CDR3: CASRGREAYEQYF
J: TRBJ2-3; V: TRBV11-3; D: -; size: -; DNA: TGTGCCAGCAGCCGGACGGGGGATACGCAGTATTTT; CDR3: CASSRTGDTQYF
J: TRBJ2-1; V: TRBV12-3/TRBV12-4; D: TRBD1; size: many; DNA: TGTGCCAGCAGTTACAGGGGTGGCAATGAGCAGTTCTTC; CDR3: CASSYRGGNEQFF
J: TRBJ2-1; V: TRBV5-4; D: -; size: -; DNA: TGTGCCAGCAGCGTAGACACAGCGTTGTACAATGAGCAGTTCTTC; CDR3: CASSVDTALYNEQFF
J: TRBJ1-5; V: TRBV19; D: TRBD1; size: -; DNA: TGTGCCAGTAGTATAGGCCCCGGGACAGAGGGCAATCAGCCCCAGCATTTT; CDR3: CASSIGPGTEGNQPQHF
J: TRBJ2-3; V: TRBV6-5; D: -; size: -; DNA: TGTGCCAGCAGTTACTCGTCGGGGATTAGCACAGATACGCAGTATTTT; CDR3: CASSYSSGISTDTQYF
J: TRBJ2-2; V: TRBV5-6; D: TRBD2; size: -; DNA: TGTGCCAGCAGCTGGGGGACTAGCGGGATAGAGGGGGAGCTGTTTTTT; CDR3: CASSWGTSGIEGELFF
J: TRBJ1-4; V: TRBV11-1; D: TRBD1; size: -; DNA: TGTGCCAGCACCAACGACAGGGGGTACCCACTGGGTGAAAAACTGTTTTTT; CDR3: CASTNDRGYPLGEKLFF
J: TRBJ1-5; V: TRBV5-1; D: -; size: few; DNA: TGCGCCAGCAGCCCGGGACATCCTCGGAATCAGCCCCAGCATTTT; CDR3: CASSPGHPRNQPQHF
J: TRBJ2-7; V: TRBV5-1; D: TRBD2; size: few; DNA: TGCGCCAGCAGCTTGGGTGGGACTAGCTTCTACGAGCAGTACTTC; CDR3: CASSLGGTSFYEQYF
J: TRBJ2-3; V: TRBV27; D: TRBD2; size: few; DNA: TGTGCCAGCACCGACCTACTAGCGGGAGGGCCCACAGATACGCAGTATTTT; CDR3: CASTDLLAGGPTDTQYF
J: TRBJ2-5; V: TRBV7-7; D: -; size: -; DNA: TGTGCCAGCAGCTTAGAGGCCGGGGTCAAGACCCAGTACTTC; CDR3: CASSLEAGVKTQYF
J: TRBJ2-4; V: TRBV7-9; D: TRBD1; size: -; DNA: TGTGCCAGCAGCCGAGACAGGGTAGCCAAAAACATTCAGTACTTC; CDR3: CASSRDRVAKNIQYF
J: TRBJ2-7; V: TRBV7-9; D: -; size: -; DNA: TGTGCCAGCAGCGGGGGCTTGTTATACGAGCAGTACTTC; CDR3: CASSGGLLYEQYF
J: TRBJ2-7; V: TRBV27; D: -; size: -; DNA: TGTGCCAGCAGTTTAAGTGGTTGGGACGAGCAGTACTTC; CDR3: CASSLSGWDEQYF
J: TRBJ2-3; V: TRBV10-3; D: TRBD2; size: -; DNA: TGTGCCATCAGTGGCGATAGCGGGGGCACCACAGATACGCAGTATTTT; CDR3: CAISGDSGGTTDTQYF
J: TRBJ1-1; V: TRBV5-5; D: TRBD1; size: -; DNA: TGTGCCAGCAGAATACTACCGGGACAGGTACACACTGAAGCTTTCTTT; CDR3: CASRILPGQVHTEAFF
J: TRBJ2-7; V: TRBV28; D: -; size: many; DNA: TGTGCCAGCAGTCCCCGGACAGATCCCTACGAGCAGTACTTC; CDR3: CASSPRTDPYEQYF
J: TRBJ2-7; V: TRBV5-1; D: -; size: -; DNA: TGCGCCAGCAGCTTGGTCCCACAGGGCACCTACGAGCAGTACTTC; CDR3: CASSLVPQGTYEQYF
J: TRBJ2-1; V: TRBV7-9; D: -; size: few; DNA: TGTGCCGCCCCTCGGATGCTAGTTCCCTACAATGAGCAGTTCTTC; CDR3: CAAPRMLVPYNEQFF
J: TRBJ2-1; V: TRBV4-1; D: -; size: many; DNA: TGCGCCAGCAATATGAACGGTAGCTGGAATGAGCAGTTCTTC; CDR3: CASNMNGSWNEQFF
J: TRBJ2-7; V: TRBV7-9; D: TRBD2; size: -; DNA: TGTGCCAGCAGCTCGGGCGGGAGGAACTACGAGCAGTACTTC; CDR3: CASSSGGRNYEQYF
J: TRBJ2-7; V: TRBV18; D: -; size: -; DNA: TGTGCCAGCTCACCAGCAGGGGGGATCTCCTACGAGCAGTACTTC; CDR3: CASSPAGGISYEQYF
J: TRBJ1-6; V: TRBV5-1; D: TRBD1; size: many; DNA: TGCGCCAGCAGCTTGGGACATCGGGACAGAGCGAATTCACCCCTCCACTTT; CDR3: CASSLGHRDRANSPLHF
J: TRBJ2-7; V: TRBV11-2; D: -; size: many; DNA: TGTGCCAGCAGCTTAGTTCAGTCGGAACCGAACTTCTACGAGCAGTACTTC; CDR3: CASSLVQSEPNFYEQYF
J: TRBJ1-1; V: TRBV7-9; D: -; size: few; DNA: TGTGCCAGCAGCAGCTATAACACTGAAGCTTTCTTT; CDR3: CASSSYNTEAFF
J: TRBJ2-1; V: TRBV5-1; D: TRBD1; size: -; DNA: TGCGCCAGCAGCTCAGGACAGGGGCAAGGTGAGCAGTTCTTC; CDR3: CASSSGQGQGEQFF
J: TRBJ2-1; V: TRBV12-3/TRBV12-4; D: -; size: few; DNA: TGTGCCAGCAGTTCACCGCTCGGACAGACAAATGAGCAGTTCTTC; CDR3: CASSSPLGQTNEQFF
J: TRBJ2-1; V: TRBV20-1; D: -; size: few; DNA: TGCAGTGCTAGCGTCAGGGGGGCTCGAAGCAACTACAATGAGCAGTTCTTC; CDR3: CSASVRGARSNYNEQFF
J: TRBJ1-5; V: TRBV4-1; D: TRBD1; size: -; DNA: TGCGCCAGCAGCCAATTGGACAGGGTCCTCGATAACAATCAGCCCCAGCATTTT; CDR3: CASSQLDRVLDNNQPQHF
J: TRBJ2-3; V: TRBV7-2; D: -; size: few; DNA: TGTGCCAGCAGCTGGGAGAGGGTTACAGATACGCAGTATTTT; CDR3: CASSWERVTDTQYF
J: TRBJ2-1; V: TRBV11-1; D: TRBD2; size: few; DNA: TGTGCCAGCAGCTCCCCCCGGGGGGGACCCTCCTACAATGAGCAGTTCTTC; CDR3: CASSSPRGGPSYNEQFF
J: TRBJ2-2; V: TRBV5-1; D: -; size: -; DNA: TGCGCCAGCAGCTTGGACAGGGAGGCATGGACCGGGGAGCTGTTTTTT; CDR3: CASSLDREAWTGELFF
J: TRBJ2-1; V: TRBV5-1; D: TRBD2; size: many; DNA: TGCGCCAGCAGCCCGGGGACTAGCGGGAGCCCTTGGAATGAGCAGTTCTTC; CDR3: CASSPGTSGSPWNEQFF
J: TRBJ2-3; V: TRBV4-1; D: TRBD2; size: few; DNA: TGCGCCAGCAGCCAACATATTCTTTCCAGCGGGAGGGTTGCCGGAGATACGCAGTATTTT; CDR3: CASSQHILSSGRVAGDTQYF
J: TRBJ2-3; V: TRBV20-1; D: -; size: few; DNA: TGCAGTGCTAGGGCTAGCACAGATACGCAGTATTTT; CDR3: CSARASTDTQYF